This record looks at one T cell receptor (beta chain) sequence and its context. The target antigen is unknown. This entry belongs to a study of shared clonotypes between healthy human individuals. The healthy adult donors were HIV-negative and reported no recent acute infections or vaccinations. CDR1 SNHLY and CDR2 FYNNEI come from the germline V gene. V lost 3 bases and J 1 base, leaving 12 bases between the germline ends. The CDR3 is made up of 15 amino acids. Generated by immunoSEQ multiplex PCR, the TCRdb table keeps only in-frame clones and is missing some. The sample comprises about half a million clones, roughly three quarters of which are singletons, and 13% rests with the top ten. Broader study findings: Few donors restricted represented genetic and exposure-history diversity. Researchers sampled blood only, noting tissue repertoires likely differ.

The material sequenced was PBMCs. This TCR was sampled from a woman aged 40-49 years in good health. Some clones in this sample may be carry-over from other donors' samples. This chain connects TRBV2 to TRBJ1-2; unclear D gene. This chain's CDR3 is CASSEFSGGNYGYTF. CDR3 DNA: TGTGCCAGCAGTGAGTTTTCAGGCGGTAACTATGGCTACACCTTC.